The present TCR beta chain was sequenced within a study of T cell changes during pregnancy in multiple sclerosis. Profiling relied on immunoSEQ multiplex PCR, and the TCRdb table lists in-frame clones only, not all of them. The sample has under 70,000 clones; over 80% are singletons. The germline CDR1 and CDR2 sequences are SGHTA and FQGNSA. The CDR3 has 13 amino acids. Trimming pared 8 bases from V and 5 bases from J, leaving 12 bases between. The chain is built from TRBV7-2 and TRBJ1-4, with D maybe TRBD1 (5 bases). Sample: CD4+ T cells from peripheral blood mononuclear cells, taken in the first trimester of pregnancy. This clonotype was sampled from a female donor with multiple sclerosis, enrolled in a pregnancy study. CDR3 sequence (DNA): TGTGCCAGCCGGAGGGGCTCCAATGAAAAACTGTTTTTT. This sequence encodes CASRRGSNEKLFF.